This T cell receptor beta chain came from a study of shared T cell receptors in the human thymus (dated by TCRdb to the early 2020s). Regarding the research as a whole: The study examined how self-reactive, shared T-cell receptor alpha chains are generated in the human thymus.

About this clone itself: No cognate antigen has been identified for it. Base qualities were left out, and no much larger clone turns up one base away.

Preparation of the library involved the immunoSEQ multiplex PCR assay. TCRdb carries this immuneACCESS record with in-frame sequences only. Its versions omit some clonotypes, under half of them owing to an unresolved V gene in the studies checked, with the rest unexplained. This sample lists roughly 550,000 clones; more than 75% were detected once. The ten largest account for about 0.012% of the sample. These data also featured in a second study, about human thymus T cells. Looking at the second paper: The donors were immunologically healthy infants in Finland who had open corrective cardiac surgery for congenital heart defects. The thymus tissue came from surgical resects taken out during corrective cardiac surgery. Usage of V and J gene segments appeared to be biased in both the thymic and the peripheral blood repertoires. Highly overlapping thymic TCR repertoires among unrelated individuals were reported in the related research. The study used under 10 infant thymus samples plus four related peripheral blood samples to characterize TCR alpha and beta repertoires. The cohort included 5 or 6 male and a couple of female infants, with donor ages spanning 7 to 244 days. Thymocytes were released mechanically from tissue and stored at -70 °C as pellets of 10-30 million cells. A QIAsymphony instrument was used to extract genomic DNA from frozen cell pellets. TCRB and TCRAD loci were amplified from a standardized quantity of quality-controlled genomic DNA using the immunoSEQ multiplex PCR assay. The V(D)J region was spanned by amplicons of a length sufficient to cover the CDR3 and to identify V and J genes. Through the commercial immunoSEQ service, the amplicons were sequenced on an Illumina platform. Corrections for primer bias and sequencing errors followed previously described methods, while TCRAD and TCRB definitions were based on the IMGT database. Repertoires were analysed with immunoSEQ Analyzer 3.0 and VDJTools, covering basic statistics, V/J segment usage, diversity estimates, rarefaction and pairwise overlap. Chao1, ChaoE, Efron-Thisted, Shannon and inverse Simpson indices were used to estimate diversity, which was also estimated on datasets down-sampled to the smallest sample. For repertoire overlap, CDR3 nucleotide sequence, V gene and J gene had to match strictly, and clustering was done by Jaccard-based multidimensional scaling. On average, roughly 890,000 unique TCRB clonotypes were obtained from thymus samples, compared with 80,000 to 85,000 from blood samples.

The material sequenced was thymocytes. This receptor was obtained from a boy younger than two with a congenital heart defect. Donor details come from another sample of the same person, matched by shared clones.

The sequenced DNA: TGTGCCAGCAGTTACGGGCCCAGGGCAGATACGCAGTATTTT. Translated, it reads CASSYGPRADTQYF. The rearrangement combines TRBV6-5 with TRBJ2-3; TRBD1 could be the D gene, as 5 bases match. CDR1 and CDR2, looked up from the germline V gene, are MNHEY and SVGAGI. The CDR3 holds 14 amino acids from the cysteine to the phenylalanine. Just the 42-base CDR3 DNA is kept, in frame starting at base 1. At the junction V is shortened by 2 bases and J by 4 bases, with 10 bases in between.